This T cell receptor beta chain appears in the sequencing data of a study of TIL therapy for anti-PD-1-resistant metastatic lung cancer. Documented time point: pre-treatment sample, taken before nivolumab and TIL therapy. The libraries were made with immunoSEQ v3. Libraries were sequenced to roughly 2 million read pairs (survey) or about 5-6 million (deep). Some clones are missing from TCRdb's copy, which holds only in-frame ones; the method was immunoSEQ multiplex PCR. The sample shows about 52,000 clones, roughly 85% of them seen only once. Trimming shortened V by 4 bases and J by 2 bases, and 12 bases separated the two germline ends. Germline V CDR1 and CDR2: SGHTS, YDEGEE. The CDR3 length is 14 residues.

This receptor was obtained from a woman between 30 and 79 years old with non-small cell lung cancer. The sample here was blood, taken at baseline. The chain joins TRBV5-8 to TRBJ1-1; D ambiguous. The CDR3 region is CASSLWTVNTEAFF. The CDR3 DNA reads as TGTGCCAGCAGCCTCTGGACGGTTAACACTGAAGCTTTCTTT. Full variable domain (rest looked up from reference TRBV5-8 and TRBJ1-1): EAGVTQSPTHLIKTRGQQATLRCSPISGHTSVYWYQQALGLGLQFLLWYDEGEERNRGNFPPRFSGRQFPNYSSELNVNALELEDSALYLCASSLWTVNTEAFFGQGTRLTVV.